This T cell receptor beta chain came from a study of STAT5B mutations in CD4+ large granular lymphocyte leukemia. With 1 base removed from V and 2 bases from J, the gap between germline ends came to 2 bases. Germline V CDR1 and CDR2: SGHTA, FQGNSA. The CDR3 consists of 13 residues. General observations from the study: 8/27 top patient clones versus 2/35 control clones were TRBV06-family. Without putative leukemic clones, patient CD4-sorted repertoires remained more clonal than healthy CD4+ repertoires.

Concerning this clone itself: What it binds is not known.

This was a survey-level run. The assay was immunoSEQ multiplex PCR, and TCRdb's table has in-frame clones only and misses some. The sample records roughly 48,000 clones, around 70% being singletons. The source is a human donor in good health. The sample was CD4+ T cells from blood buffy coats. The chain employs TRBV7-2 and TRBJ2-2; D gene unclear. CDR3 in DNA: TGTGCCAGCAGCTTAGACAACACCGGGGAGCTGTTTTTT. As protein: CASSLDNTGELFF. Based on the CDR3 plus reference TRBV7-2 and TRBJ2-2, the full variable domain is GAGVSQSPSNKVTEKGKDVELRCDPISGHTALYWYRQSLGQGLEFLIYFQGNSAPDKSGLPSDRFSAERTGGSVSTLTIQRTQQEDSAVYLCASSLDNTGELFFGEGSRLTVL.